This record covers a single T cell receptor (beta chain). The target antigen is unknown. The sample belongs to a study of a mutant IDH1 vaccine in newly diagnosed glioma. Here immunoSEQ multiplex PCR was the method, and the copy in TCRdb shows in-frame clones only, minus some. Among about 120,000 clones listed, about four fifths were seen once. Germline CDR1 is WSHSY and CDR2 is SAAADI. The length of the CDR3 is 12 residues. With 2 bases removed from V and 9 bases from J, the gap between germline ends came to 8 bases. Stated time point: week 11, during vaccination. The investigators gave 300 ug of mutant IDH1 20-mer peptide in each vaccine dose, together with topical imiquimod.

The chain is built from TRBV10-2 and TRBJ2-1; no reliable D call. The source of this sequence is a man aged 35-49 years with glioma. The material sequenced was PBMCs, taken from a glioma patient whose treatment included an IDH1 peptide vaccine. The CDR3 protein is CASSEGRGEQFF. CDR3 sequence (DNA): TGCGCCAGCAGTGAGGGCCGTGGTGAGCAGTTCTTC.